This TCR beta chain came from a study of control samples from healthy donors and cancer patients. J gave up 3 bases and V 5 bases, and 4 bases lay outside the gene matches. The germline CDR1 and CDR2 sequences are SSHAT and FNYEAQ (reference sequence). The CDR3 covers 15 residues. Using immunoSEQ multiplex PCR, the repertoire was profiled, and TCRdb retains in-frame clones only, with some absent. The sample carries about 70,000 clones, more than 75% recorded once. By proportion, this clone is large. This sample also contains other DNA sequences that code for the same CDR3. V and J are TRBV7-7 and TRBJ2-2, with 9 bases aligning to TRBD1. Sequenced material: PBMCs. The clonotype comes from a woman aged 45-65 years with lung cancer. The DNA for the CDR3 is TGTGCCAGCAGCCTCCGGGACAGGGACACCGGGGAGCTGTTTTTT. Protein: CASSLRDRDTGELFF.